There are a few counts of the clone carrying this T cell receptor beta chain. What it binds is not known. This entry belongs to a study of cytomegalovirus exposure and HLA in healthy donors. PCR primers comprised 60 Vbeta and 13 Jbeta primers. Method: immunoSEQ multiplex PCR; TCRdb's copy keeps in-frame clones and lacks some. The table has 95,000 to 110,000 clones, over 65% seen once. Study observations and caveats: The listing of fewer than 200 TCR beta chains classed them as cytomegalovirus-associated.

Germline V gene data show CDR1 as MDHEN and CDR2 as SYDVKM. The J segment lost 2 bases and the V segment lost 6 bases, leaving 7 bases of the junction unmatched. CDR3 length: 16 amino acids. The chain employs TRBV28 and TRBJ2-6, with TRBD1 matching 7 bases. This receptor was identified in a woman aged 40 to 49 in good health and CMV-seronegative. Sequenced: PBMCs. CDR3 sequence reads: CASSLIDRAGANVLTF. The DNA of the CDR3 is TGTGCCAGCAGCCTTATTGACAGGGCTGGGGCCAACGTCCTGACTTTC.